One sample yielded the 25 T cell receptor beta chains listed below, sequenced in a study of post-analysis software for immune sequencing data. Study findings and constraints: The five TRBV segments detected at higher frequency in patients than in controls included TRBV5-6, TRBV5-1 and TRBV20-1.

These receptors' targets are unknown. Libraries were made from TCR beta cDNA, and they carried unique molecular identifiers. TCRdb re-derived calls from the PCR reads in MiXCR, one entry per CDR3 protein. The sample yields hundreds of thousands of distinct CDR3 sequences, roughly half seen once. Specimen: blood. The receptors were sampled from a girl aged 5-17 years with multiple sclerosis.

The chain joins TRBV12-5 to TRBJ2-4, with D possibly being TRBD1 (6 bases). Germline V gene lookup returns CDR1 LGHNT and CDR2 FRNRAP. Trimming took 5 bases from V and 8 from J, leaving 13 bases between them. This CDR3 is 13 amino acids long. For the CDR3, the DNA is TGTGCTAGTGGTGTACAGGGTAGGGACATTCAGTACTTC. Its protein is CASGVQGRDIQYF.

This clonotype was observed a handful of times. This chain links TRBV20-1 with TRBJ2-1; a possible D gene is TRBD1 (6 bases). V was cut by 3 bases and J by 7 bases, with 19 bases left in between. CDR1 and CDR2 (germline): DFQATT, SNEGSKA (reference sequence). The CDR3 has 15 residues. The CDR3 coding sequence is TGCAGTGCTAGGAGCGCCGCAGGGGACGTAAATGAGCAGTTCTTC. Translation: CSARSAAGDVNEQFF.

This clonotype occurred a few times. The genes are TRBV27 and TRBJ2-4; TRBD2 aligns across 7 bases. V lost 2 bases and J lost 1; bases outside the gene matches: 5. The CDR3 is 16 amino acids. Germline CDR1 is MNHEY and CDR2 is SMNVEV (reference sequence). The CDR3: CASSLTGGGAKNIQYF. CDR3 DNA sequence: TGTGCCAGCAGTTTAACTGGGGGGGGGGCCAAAAACATTCAGTACTTC.

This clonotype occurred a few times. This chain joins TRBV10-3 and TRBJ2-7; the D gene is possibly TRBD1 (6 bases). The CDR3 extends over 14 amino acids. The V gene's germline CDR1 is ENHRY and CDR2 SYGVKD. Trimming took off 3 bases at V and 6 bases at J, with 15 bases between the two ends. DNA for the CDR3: TGTGCCATCAGTGAAGCCCGGACAGCCGCCGAGCAGTACTTC. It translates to CAISEARTAAEQYF.

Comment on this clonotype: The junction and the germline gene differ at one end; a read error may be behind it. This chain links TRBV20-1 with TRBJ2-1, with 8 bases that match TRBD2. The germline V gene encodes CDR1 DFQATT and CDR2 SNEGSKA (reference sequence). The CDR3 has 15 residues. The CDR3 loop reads CSAVISGLVYDEQFF. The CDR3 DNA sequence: TGCAGTGCGGTTATCTCGGGACTAGTCTACGATGAGCAGTTCTTC.

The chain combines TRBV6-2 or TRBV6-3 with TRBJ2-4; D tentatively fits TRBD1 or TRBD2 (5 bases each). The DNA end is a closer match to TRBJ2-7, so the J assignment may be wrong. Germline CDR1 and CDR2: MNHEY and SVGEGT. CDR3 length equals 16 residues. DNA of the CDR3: TGTGCCAGCAAACGCTACAGGACGGGGAACTCCTACGAGCAGTACTTC. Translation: CASKRYRTGNSYEQYF.

CDR3 loop: CSARTVINEKLFF. CDR3 in DNA: TGCAGTGCTAGGACAGTAATAAATGAAAAACTGTTTTTT. V usage is TRBV20-1 and J usage is TRBJ1-4; D perhaps matches TRBD1 (5 bases). This CDR3 spans 13 amino acids. The V end was cut by 3 bases, the J end by 5 bases, with 10 bases between. The germline V gene encodes CDR1 DFQATT and CDR2 SNEGSKA (reference sequence).

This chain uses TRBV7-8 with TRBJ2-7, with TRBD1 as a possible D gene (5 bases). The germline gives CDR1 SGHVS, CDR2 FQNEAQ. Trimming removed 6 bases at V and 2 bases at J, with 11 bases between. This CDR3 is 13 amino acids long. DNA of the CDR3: TGTGCCAGCAGAGCGACAGACCCCTACGAGCAGTACTTC. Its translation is CASRATDPYEQYF.

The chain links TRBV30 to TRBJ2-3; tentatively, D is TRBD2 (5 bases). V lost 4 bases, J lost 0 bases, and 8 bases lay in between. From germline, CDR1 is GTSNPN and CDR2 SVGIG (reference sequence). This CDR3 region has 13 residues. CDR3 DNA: TGTGCCTGGACCTGGACTAGCACAGATACGCAGTATTTT. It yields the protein CAWTWTSTDTQYF.

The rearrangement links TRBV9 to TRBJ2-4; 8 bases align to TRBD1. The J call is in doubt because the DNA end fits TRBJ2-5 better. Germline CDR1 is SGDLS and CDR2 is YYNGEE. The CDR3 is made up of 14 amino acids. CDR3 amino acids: CASSVQGAEETQYF. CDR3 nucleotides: TGTGCCAGCAGCGTACAGGGGGCGGAGGAGACCCAGTACTTC.

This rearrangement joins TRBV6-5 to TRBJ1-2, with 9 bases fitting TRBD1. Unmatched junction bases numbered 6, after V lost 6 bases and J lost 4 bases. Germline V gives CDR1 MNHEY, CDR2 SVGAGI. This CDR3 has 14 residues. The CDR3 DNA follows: TGTGCCAGCAGCATACAGGGGGCGATCTATGGCTACACCTTC. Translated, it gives CASSIQGAIYGYTF.

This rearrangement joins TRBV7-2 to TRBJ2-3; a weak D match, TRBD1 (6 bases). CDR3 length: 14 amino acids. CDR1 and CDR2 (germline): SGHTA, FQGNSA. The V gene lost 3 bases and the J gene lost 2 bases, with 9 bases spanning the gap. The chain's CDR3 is CASSLGHHTDTQYF. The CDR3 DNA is TGTGCCAGCAGCTTGGGACACCACACAGATACGCAGTATTTT.

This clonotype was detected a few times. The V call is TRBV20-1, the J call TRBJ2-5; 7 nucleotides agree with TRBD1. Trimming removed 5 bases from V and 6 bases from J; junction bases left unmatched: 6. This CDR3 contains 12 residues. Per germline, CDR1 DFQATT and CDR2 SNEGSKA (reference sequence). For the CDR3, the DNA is TGCAGTGCTGTACTGGGACAGAAGACCCAGTACTTC. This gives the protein CSAVLGQKTQYF.

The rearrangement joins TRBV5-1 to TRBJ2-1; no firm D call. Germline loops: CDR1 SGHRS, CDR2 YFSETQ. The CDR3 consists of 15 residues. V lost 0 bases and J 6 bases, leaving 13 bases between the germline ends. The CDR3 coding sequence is TGCGCCAGCAGCTTGGGTAGGGCCTCTATCAATGAGCAGTTCTTC. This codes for CASSLGRASINEQFF.

The CDR3 DNA follows: TGTGCCAGCAGTTCCACACGACTAGACTCCTACGAGCAGTACTTC. Protein: CASSSTRLDSYEQYF. The J gene is TRBJ2-7, the V gene TRBV2; D perhaps matches TRBD2 (6 bases). Trimming pared 5 bases from V and 0 bases from J, leaving 14 bases between. Germline loops: CDR1 SNHLY, CDR2 FYNNEI. The CDR3 length is 15 residues.

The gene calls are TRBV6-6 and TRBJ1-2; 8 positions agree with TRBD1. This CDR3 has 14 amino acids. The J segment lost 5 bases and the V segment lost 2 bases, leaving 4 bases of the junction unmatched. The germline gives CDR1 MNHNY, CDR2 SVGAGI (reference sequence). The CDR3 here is CASSYDRGRYGYTF. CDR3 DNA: TGTGCCAGCAGTTACGACAGGGGCCGATATGGCTACACCTTC.

CDR3 protein: CSAEGRTIYEQYF. CDR3 nucleotide sequence: TGCAGTGCTGAGGGGCGCACTATCTACGAGCAGTACTTC. This chain joins TRBV20-1 and TRBJ2-4; D possibly matches TRBD1 or TRBD2 (5 bases each). The end of the DNA aligns better with TRBJ2-7, so the J call may be wrong. The CDR3 length is 13 residues. Germline CDR1 is DFQATT and CDR2 is SNEGSKA (reference sequence).

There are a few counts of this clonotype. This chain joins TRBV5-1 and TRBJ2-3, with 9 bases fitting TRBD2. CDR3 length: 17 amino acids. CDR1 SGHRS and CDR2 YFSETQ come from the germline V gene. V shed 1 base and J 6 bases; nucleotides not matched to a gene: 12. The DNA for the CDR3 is TGCGCCAGCAGCTTGTCTCCCTCTAGCGGGATCGGGGATACGCAGTATTTT. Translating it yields CASSLSPSSGIGDTQYF. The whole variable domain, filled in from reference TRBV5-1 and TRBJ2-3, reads KAGVTQTPRYLIKTRGQQVTLSCSPISGHRSVSWYQQTPGQGLQFLFEYFSETQRNKGNFPGRFSGRQFSNSRSEMNVSTLELGDSALYLCASSLSPSSGIGDTQYFGPGTRLTVL.

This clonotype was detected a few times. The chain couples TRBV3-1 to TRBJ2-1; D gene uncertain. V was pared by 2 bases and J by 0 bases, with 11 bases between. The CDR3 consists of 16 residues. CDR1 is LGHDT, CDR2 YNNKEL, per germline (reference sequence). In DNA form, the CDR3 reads TGTGCCAGCAGCCAACCCACTTTAAGCTCCTACAATGAGCAGTTCTTC. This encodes CASSQPTLSSYNEQFF.

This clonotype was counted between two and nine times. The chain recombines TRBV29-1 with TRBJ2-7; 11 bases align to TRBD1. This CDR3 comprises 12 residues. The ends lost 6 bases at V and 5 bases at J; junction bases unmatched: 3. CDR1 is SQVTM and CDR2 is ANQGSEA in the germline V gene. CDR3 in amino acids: CSVRTGGHEQYF. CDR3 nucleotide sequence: TGCAGCGTCAGGACAGGGGGCCACGAGCAGTACTTC.

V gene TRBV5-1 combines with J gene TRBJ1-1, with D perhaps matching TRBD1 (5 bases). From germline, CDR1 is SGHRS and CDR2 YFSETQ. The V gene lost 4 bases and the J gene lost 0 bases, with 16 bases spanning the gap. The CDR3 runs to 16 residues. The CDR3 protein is CASSLSTGLMNTEAFF. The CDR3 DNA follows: TGCGCCAGCAGCCTATCCACAGGACTAATGAACACTGAAGCTTTCTTT.

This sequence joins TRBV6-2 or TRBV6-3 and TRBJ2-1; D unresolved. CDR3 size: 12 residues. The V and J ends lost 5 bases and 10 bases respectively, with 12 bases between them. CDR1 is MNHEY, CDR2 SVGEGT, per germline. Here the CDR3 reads CASSPDWREQFF. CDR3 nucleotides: TGTGCCAGCAGTCCCGACTGGCGGGAGCAGTTCTTC.

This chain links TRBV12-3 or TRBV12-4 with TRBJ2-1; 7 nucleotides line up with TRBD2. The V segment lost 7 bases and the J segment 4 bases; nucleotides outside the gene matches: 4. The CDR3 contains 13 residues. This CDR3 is CASTTSYYNEQFF. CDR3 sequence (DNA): TGTGCCAGCACGACTAGCTATTACAATGAGCAGTTCTTC.

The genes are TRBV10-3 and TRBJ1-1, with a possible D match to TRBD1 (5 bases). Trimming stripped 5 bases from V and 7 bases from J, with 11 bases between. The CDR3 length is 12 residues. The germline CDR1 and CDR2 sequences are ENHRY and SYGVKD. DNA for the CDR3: TGTGCCATCAGTCCACCCGGGGGTGAAGCTTTCTTT. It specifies CAISPPGGEAFF.

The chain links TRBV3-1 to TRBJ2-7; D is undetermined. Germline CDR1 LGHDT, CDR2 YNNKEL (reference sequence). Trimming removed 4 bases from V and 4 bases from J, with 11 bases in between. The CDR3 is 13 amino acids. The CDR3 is CASSRTRWYEQYF. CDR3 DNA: TGTGCCAGCAGCCGGACCCGGTGGTACGAGCAGTACTTC.